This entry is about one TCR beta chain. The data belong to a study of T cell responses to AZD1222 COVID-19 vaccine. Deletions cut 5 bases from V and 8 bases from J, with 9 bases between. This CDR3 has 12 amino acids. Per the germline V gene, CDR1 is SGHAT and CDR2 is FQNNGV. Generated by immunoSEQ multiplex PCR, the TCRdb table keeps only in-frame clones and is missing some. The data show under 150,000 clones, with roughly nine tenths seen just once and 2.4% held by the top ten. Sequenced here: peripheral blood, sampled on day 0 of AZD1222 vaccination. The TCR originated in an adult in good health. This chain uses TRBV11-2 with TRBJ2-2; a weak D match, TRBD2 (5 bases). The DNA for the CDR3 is TGTGCCAGCAGCGTTCCGGGAGGGGAGCTGTTTTTT. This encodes CASSVPGGELFF.